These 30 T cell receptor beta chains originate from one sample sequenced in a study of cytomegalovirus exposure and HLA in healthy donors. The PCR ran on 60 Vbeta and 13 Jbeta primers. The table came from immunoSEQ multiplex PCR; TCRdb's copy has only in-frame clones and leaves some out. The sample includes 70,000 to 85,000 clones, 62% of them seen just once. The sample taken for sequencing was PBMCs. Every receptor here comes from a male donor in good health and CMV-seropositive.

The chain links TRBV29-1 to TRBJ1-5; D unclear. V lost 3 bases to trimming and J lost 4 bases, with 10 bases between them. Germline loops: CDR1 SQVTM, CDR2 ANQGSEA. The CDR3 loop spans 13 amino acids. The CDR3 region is CSVEVGRNQPQHF. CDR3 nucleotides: TGCAGCGTTGAGGTAGGGAGGAATCAGCCCCAGCATTTT.

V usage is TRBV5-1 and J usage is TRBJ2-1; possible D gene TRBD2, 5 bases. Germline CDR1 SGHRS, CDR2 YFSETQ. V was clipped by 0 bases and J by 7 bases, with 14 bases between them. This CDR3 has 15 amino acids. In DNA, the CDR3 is TGCGCCAGCAGCTTGGAGGAGGTTATCGGTAATGAGCAGTTCTTC. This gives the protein CASSLEEVIGNEQFF.

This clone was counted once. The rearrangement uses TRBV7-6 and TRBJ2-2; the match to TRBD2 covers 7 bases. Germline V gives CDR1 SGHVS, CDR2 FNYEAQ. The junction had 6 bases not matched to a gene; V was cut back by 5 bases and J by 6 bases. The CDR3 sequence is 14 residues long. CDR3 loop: CASSQVGGSGELFF. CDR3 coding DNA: TGTGCCAGCAGCCAAGTGGGGGGGTCCGGGGAGCTGTTTTTT.

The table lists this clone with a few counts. The chain's CDR3 is CASSDSGGLNTEAFF. The CDR3 DNA is TGTGCCAGCAGTGATTCGGGAGGATTGAACACTGAAGCTTTCTTT. The gene calls are TRBV27 and TRBJ1-1; D remains ambiguous. The length of the CDR3 is 15 residues. Germline V gene data show CDR1 as MNHEY and CDR2 as SMNVEV (reference sequence). The V end was cut by 5 bases, the J end by 0 bases, with 13 bases between.

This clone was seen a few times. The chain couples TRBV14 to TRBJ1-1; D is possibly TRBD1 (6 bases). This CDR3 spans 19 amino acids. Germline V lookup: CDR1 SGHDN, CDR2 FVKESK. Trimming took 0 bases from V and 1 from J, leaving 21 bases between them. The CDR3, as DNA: TGTGCCAGCAGCCAAGATAAGCGGGGGGCTTACACCGGGAACACTGAAGCTTTCTTT. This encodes CASSQDKRGAYTGNTEAFF.

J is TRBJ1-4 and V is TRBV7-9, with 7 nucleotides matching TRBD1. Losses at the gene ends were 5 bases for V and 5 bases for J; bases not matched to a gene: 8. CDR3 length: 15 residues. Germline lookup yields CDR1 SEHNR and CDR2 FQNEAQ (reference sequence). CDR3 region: CASSLARGINEKLFF. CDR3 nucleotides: TGTGCCAGCAGCCTGGCCAGGGGGATAAATGAAAAACTGTTTTTT.

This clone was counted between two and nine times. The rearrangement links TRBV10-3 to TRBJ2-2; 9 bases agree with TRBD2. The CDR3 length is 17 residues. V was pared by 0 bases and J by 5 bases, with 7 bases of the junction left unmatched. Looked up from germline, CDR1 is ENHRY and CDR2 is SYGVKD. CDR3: CAISESIAGVGTGELFF. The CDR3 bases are TGTGCCATCAGTGAGTCGATAGCGGGAGTCGGTACCGGGGAGCTGTTTTTT.

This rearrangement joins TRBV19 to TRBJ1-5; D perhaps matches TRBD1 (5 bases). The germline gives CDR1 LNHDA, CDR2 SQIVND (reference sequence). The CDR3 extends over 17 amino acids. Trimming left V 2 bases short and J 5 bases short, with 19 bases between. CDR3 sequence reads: CASSIIRGGTNDQPQHF. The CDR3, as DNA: TGTGCCAGTAGTATAATCCGTGGAGGGACGAACGATCAGCCCCAGCATTTT.

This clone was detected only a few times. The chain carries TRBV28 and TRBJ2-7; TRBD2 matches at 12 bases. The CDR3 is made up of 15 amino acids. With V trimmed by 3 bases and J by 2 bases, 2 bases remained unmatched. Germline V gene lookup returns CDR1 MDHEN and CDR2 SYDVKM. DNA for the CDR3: TGTGCCAGCAGTTTCCTAGCGGGAGGGGCCTACGAGCAGTACTTC. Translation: CASSFLAGGAYEQYF.

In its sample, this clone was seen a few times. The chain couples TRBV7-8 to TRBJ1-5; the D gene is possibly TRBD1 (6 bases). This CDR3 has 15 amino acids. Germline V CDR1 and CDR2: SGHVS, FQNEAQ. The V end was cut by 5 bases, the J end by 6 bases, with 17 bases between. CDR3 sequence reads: CASSPRGGGGQPQHF. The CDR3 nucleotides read TGTGCCAGCAGCCCCCGGGGGGGAGGGGGTCAGCCCCAGCATTTT.

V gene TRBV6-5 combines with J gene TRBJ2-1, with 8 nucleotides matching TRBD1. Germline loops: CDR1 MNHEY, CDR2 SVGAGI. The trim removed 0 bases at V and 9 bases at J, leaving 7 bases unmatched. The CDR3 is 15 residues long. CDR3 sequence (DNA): TGTGCCAGCAGTTACTCCGGACAGGGTCCCACTGAGCAGTTCTTC. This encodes CASSYSGQGPTEQFF.

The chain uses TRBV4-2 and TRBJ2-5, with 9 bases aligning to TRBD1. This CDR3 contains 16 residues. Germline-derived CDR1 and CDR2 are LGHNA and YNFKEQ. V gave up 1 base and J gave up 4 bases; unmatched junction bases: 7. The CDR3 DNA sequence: TGTGCCAGCAGCCAAGGAGGGGACAGGGCCGGAGAGACCCAGTACTTC. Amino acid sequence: CASSQGGDRAGETQYF.

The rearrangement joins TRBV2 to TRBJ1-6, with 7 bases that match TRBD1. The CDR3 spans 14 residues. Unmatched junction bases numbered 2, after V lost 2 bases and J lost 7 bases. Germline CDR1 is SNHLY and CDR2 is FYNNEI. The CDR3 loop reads CASSEQGGNSPLHF. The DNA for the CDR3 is TGTGCCAGCAGTGAACAGGGGGGCAATTCACCCCTCCACTTT.

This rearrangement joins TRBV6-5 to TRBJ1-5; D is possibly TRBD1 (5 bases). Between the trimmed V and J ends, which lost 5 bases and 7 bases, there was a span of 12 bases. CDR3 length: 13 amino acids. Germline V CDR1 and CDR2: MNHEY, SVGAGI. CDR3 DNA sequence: TGTGCCAGCAGTGCACAGGTCTGGCAGCCCCAGCATTTT. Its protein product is CASSAQVWQPQHF.

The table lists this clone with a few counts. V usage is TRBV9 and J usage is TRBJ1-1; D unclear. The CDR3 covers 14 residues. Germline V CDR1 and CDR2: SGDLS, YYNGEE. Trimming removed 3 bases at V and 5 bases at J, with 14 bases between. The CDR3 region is CASSGGAGGTEAFF. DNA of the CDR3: TGTGCCAGCAGCGGCGGTGCCGGAGGGACTGAAGCTTTCTTT.

CDR3 protein: CASTERDSWTEQYF. Here the CDR3 DNA reads TGTGCCAGCACCGAGAGGGACAGTTGGACCGAGCAGTACTTC. The rearrangement links TRBV9 to TRBJ2-7; 7 nucleotides match TRBD1. The V gene end was trimmed by 6 bases and the J gene end by 6 bases; junction bases not matched to a gene: 12. The CDR3 spans 14 residues. Germline loops: CDR1 SGDLS, CDR2 YYNGEE.

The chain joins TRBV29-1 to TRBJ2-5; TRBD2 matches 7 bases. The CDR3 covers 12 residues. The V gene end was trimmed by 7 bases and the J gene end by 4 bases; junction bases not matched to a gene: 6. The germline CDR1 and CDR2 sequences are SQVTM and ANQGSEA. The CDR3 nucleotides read TGCAGCGGCCAGCGGGAAGGAGAGACCCAGTACTTC. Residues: CSGQREGETQYF.

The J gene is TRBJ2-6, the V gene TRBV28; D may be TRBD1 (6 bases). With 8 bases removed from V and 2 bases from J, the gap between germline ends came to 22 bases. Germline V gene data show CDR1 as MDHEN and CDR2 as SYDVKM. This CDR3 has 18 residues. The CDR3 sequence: CASWPVAGVMAGANVLTF. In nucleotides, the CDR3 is TGTGCCAGCTGGCCTGTGGCAGGGGTGATGGCTGGGGCCAACGTCCTGACTTTC. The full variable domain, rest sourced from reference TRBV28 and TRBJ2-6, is DVKVTQSSRYLVKRTGEKVFLECVQDMDHENMFWYRQDPGLGLRLIYFSYDVKMKEKGDIPEGYSVSREKKERFSLILESASTNQTSMYLCASWPVAGVMAGANVLTFGAGSRLTVL.

Here the CDR3 DNA reads TGTGCCAGCAGCGCCGAGGGGGTGGGGGCCAACGTCCTGACTTTC. This encodes CASSAEGVGANVLTF. The V and J genes are TRBV7-9 and TRBJ2-6; possible D gene TRBD1, 6 bases. The CDR3 covers 15 residues. Germline lookup yields CDR1 SEHNR and CDR2 FQNEAQ (reference sequence). The V end was cut by 5 bases, the J end by 4 bases, with 12 bases between.

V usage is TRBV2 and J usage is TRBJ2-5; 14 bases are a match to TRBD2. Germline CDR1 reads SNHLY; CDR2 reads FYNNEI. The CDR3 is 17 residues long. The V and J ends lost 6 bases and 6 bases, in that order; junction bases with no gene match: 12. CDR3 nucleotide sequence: TGTGCCAGCAGCCCTGGGACTAGCGGGGGTGGTACTCAGACCCAGTACTTC. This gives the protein CASSPGTSGGGTQTQYF.

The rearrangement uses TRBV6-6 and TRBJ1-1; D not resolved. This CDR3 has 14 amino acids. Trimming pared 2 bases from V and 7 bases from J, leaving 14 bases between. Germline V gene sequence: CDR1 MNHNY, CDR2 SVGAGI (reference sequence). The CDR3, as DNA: TGTGCCAGCAGTTACGGATCGAGGCGTATTGAAGCTTTCTTT. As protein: CASSYGSRRIEAFF.

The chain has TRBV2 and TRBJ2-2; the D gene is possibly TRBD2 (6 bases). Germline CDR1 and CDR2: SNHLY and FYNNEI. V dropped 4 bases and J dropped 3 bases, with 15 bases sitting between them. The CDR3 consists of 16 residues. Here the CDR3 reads CASSAEGTPDTGELFF. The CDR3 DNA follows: TGTGCCAGCAGTGCGGAGGGGACTCCCGACACCGGGGAGCTGTTTTTT. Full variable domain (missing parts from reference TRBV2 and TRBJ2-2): EPEVTQTPSHQVTQMGQEVILRCVPISNHLYFYWYRQILGQKVEFLVSFYNNEISEKSEIFDDQFSVERPDGSNFTLKIRSTKLEDSAMYFCASSAEGTPDTGELFFGEGSRLTVL.

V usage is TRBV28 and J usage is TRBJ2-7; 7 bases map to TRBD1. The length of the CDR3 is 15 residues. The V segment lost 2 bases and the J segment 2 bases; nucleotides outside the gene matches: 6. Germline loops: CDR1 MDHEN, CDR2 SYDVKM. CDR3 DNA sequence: TGTGCCAGCAGTTTAAACAGGGGCGACGCCTACGAGCAGTACTTC. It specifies CASSLNRGDAYEQYF.

As DNA, the CDR3 is TGTGCCAGCAGCCAGGAGCCATCCTACGAGCAGTACTTC. This gives the protein CASSQEPSYEQYF. The V gene is TRBV4-2, the J gene TRBJ2-7; D uncertain. The germline gives CDR1 LGHNA, CDR2 YNFKEQ. The CDR3 is 13 amino acids. V was pared by 3 bases and J by 1 base, with 7 bases between.

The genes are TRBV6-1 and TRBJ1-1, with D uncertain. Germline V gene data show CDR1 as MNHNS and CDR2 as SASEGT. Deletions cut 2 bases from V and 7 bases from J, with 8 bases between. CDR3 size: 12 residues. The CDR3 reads CASSETGFEAFF. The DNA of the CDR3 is TGTGCCAGCAGTGAAACGGGGTTTGAAGCTTTCTTT.

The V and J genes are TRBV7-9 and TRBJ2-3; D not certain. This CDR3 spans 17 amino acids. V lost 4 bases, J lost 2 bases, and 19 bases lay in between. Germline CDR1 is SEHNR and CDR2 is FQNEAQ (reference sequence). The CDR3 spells CASSSAPTETLTDTQYF. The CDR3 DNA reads TGTGCCAGCAGCTCGGCTCCCACAGAAACCCTCACAGATACGCAGTATTTT.

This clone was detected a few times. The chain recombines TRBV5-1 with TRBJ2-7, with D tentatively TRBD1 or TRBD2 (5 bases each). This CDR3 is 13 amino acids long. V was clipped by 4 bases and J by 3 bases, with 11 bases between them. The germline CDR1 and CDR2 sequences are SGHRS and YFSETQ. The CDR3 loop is CASSMGEIYEQYF. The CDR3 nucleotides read TGCGCCAGCAGCATGGGGGAGATCTACGAGCAGTACTTC.

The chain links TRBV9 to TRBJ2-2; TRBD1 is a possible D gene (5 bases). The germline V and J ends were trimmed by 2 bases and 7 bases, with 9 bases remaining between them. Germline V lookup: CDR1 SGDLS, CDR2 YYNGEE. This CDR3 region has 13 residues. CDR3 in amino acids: CASSVTGVGELFF. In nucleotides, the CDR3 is TGTGCCAGCAGCGTTACAGGCGTCGGGGAGCTGTTTTTT.

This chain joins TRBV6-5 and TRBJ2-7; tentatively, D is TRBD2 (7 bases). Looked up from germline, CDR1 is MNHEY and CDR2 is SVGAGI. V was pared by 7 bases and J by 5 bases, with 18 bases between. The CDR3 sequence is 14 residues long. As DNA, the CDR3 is TGTGCCAGCACCTTGGGGGGGGGCGTCGACGAGCAGTACTTC. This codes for CASTLGGGVDEQYF.

Written as DNA, the CDR3 is TGTGCCAGCAGTTTATGGGGGCAGGCTAATGAAAAACTGTTTTTT. Its protein is CASSLWGQANEKLFF. The chain employs TRBV28 and TRBJ1-4; D might be TRBD1 (5 bases). Germline V gene lookup returns CDR1 MDHEN and CDR2 SYDVKM. V shed 0 bases and J shed 3 bases, with 8 bases lying between them. The CDR3 loop spans 15 amino acids.